The 28 T cell receptor beta chains given below trace back to one sample, sequenced in a study of PD-L1 blockade in urothelial cancer. The time point is: peripheral blood 6 weeks after treatment start. Using immunoSEQ multiplex PCR, the repertoire was profiled, and TCRdb retains in-frame clones only, with some absent. Seen here are around 48,000 clones, approximately 86% observed once, and the top ten hold roughly 10%. The material sequenced was PBMCs, taken around atezolizumab (anti-PD-L1) treatment. These receptors all come from a man in his sixties with urothelial cancer.

V usage is TRBV5-1 and J usage is TRBJ2-7; D possibly corresponds to TRBD2 (7 bases). V lost 2 bases to trimming and J lost 2 bases, with 17 bases between them. The CDR3 runs 16 residues. Per the germline V gene, CDR1 is SGHRS and CDR2 is YFSETQ. The CDR3 bases are TGCGCCAGCAGCTTCTCGGGGGGCCTAGCCACCTACGAGCAGTACTTC. It translates to CASSFSGGLATYEQYF.

The chain employs TRBV10-3 and TRBJ2-5; TRBD2 matches 11 bases. After removal of 1 base from V and 3 bases from J, the junction contained 1 base not matched to a gene. CDR3 length equals 15 residues. CDR1 is ENHRY and CDR2 is SYGVKD in the germline V gene. Here the CDR3 reads CAISEWGLAEETQYF. CDR3 nucleotides: TGTGCCATCAGTGAGTGGGGACTAGCGGAAGAGACCCAGTACTTC.

V is TRBV7-3 and J is TRBJ2-1; weak D call: TRBD2 (5 bases). CDR3 length equals 12 residues. Germline V gene lookup returns CDR1 SGHTA and CDR2 FQGTGA. V was shortened by 0 bases and J by 8 bases, with 5 bases between the two germline ends. The CDR3 coding sequence is TGTGCCAGCAGCTTAACCGGGGATGAGCAGTTCTTC. Translating it yields CASSLTGDEQFF.

This clone was observed once. This chain links TRBV6-6 with TRBJ2-7; 8 bases align to TRBD1. The CDR3 consists of 14 residues. With 6 bases clipped from V and 6 bases from J, the junction kept 10 bases outside the gene matches. Germline values: CDR1 MNHNY, CDR2 SVGAGI (reference sequence). The CDR3 reads CASRSAGGLGEQYF. The CDR3 region has the DNA TGTGCCAGCAGGTCCGCAGGGGGCTTAGGCGAGCAGTACTTC.

This chain uses TRBV6-5 with TRBJ2-5, with 8 bases lining up with TRBD1. The CDR3 covers 16 residues. Germline CDR1 MNHEY, CDR2 SVGAGI. After removal of 0 bases from V and 4 bases from J, the junction contained 7 bases not matched to a gene. Here the CDR3 reads CASSYSYRTGGETQYF. Here the CDR3 DNA reads TGTGCCAGCAGTTACTCGTACCGAACAGGGGGAGAGACCCAGTACTTC.

The V call is TRBV7-9, the J call TRBJ2-3, with D possibly being TRBD1 (5 bases). Trimming removed 1 base at V and 6 bases at J, with 11 bases between. The CDR3 contains 14 residues. Germline V CDR1 and CDR2: SEHNR, FQNEAQ (reference sequence). In nucleotides, the CDR3 is TGTGCCAGCAGCTTAGATACAGGATTGGATACGCAGTATTTT. Translated, it gives CASSLDTGLDTQYF. The whole variable domain, remainder taken from reference TRBV7-9 and TRBJ2-3, is DTGVSQNPRHKITKRGQNVTFRCDPISEHNRLYWYRQTLGQGPEFLTYFQNEAQLEKSRLLSDRFSAERPKGSFSTLEIQRTEQGDSAMYLCASSLDTGLDTQYFGPGTRLTVL.

V and J are TRBV5-1 and TRBJ2-2, with 8 positions matching TRBD1. The CDR3 is 16 amino acids. Germline trimming cut 0 bases from V and 1 base from J; bases unmatched to any gene: 2. Germline CDR1 reads SGHRS; CDR2 reads YFSETQ. CDR3 nucleotide sequence: TGCGCCAGCAGCTTGGATGGACAGGGGAACACCGGGGAGCTGTTTTTT. Translation: CASSLDGQGNTGELFF.

This clone has only a few counts. The chain uses TRBV7-9 and TRBJ2-3; 11 bases match TRBD2. The CDR3 spans 17 residues. J gave up 2 bases and V 1 base, and 5 bases lay outside the gene matches. The germline V gene has CDR1 SEHNR and CDR2 FQNEAQ (reference sequence). CDR3 sequence reads: CASSLDASGGITDTQYF. For the CDR3, the DNA is TGTGCCAGCAGCTTAGACGCTAGCGGGGGGATCACAGATACGCAGTATTTT.

The rearrangement joins TRBV28 to TRBJ1-2, with D maybe TRBD1 (6 bases). Germline V gene sequence: CDR1 MDHEN, CDR2 SYDVKM. V gave up 6 bases and J gave up 4 bases, with 15 bases separating them. The CDR3 sequence is 14 residues long. CDR3 nucleotide sequence: TGTGCCAGCAGCCGGGGGGGGGCAGGCTATGGCTACACCTTC. It specifies CASSRGGAGYGYTF.

This chain links TRBV5-1 with TRBJ2-2; the match to TRBD2 covers 9 bases. This CDR3 contains 14 residues. After removal of 4 bases from V and 4 bases from J, the junction contained 2 bases not matched to a gene. Germline V gene sequence: CDR1 SGHRS, CDR2 YFSETQ. DNA of the CDR3: TGCGCCAGCAGCATGACTAGCGGCACCGGGGAGCTGTTTTTT. Residues: CASSMTSGTGELFF.

The chain combines TRBV7-9 with TRBJ1-1; D is uncertain. The CDR3 is 12 amino acids. The germline gives CDR1 SEHNR, CDR2 FQNEAQ (reference sequence). Between the trimmed V and J ends, which lost 4 bases and 6 bases, there was a span of 9 bases. The CDR3 spells CASSSYSAEAFF. The CDR3 region has the DNA TGTGCCAGCAGCTCTTACAGTGCTGAAGCTTTCTTT.

CDR3 protein: CASSGELDRANYGYTF. CDR3 nucleotide sequence: TGTGCCAGCAGCGGGGAGTTGGACAGGGCTAACTATGGCTACACCTTC. The rearrangement links TRBV5-4 to TRBJ1-2; 8 bases agree with TRBD1. The CDR3 extends over 16 amino acids. The junction had 8 bases not matched to a gene; V was cut back by 4 bases and J by 0 bases. Germline CDR1 and CDR2: SGHNT and YYREEE (reference sequence).

This clone appeared a few times. The chain recombines TRBV29-1 with TRBJ1-2; TRBD1 agrees at 7 bases. Germline V gene sequence: CDR1 SQVTM, CDR2 ANQGSEA. V shed 6 bases and J 8 bases; nucleotides not matched to a gene: 9. This CDR3 spans 12 amino acids. The CDR3 protein is CSVGQPVWGYTF. CDR3 nucleotides: TGCAGCGTGGGACAGCCCGTTTGGGGCTACACCTTC.

The rearrangement links TRBV2 to TRBJ1-2; 8 bases are a match to TRBD1. There are 15 residues in the CDR3. Trimming took 1 base from V and 4 from J; bases not matched to a gene: 5. CDR1 and CDR2 (germline): SNHLY, FYNNEI. The CDR3 spells CASSEEGRGPYGYTF. The CDR3 nucleotides are TGTGCCAGCAGTGAAGAGGGCAGGGGGCCCTATGGCTACACCTTC.

The sample holds a few counts of this clone. J is TRBJ1-6 and V is TRBV2; no clear D gene. V lost 6 bases to trimming and J lost 10 bases, with 13 bases between them. The CDR3 is made up of 13 amino acids. The germline V gene has CDR1 SNHLY and CDR2 FYNNEI. CDR3 nucleotide sequence: TGTGCCAGCAGAGTCACCTGGCACTCACCCCTCCACTTT. Amino acids: CASRVTWHSPLHF.

This rearrangement joins TRBV19 to TRBJ2-1; TRBD1 agrees at 11 bases. CDR3 size: 13 residues. The J segment lost 12 bases and the V segment lost 8 bases, leaving 9 bases of the junction unmatched. Germline assignment: CDR1 LNHDA and CDR2 SQIVND (reference sequence). Here the CDR3 DNA reads TGTGCCAGTTTGGACAGGGGGCGCATTCGGCAGTTCTTC. Protein: CASLDRGRIRQFF.

This clone is a singleton in its sample. The V gene is TRBV5-4, the J gene TRBJ1-5, with 7 bases that match TRBD1. The trim removed 1 base at V and 4 bases at J, leaving 11 bases unmatched. Germline V CDR1 and CDR2: SGHNT, YYREEE (reference sequence). This CDR3 contains 17 residues. The CDR3 region is CASSLTIGGGRNQPQHF. CDR3 coding DNA: TGTGCCAGCAGCTTGACTATTGGAGGGGGCCGAAATCAGCCCCAGCATTTT. Together with reference TRBV5-4 and TRBJ1-5, the CDR3 gives the full variable domain: ETGVTQSPTHLIKTRGQQVTLRCSSQSGHNTVSWYQQALGQGPQFIFQYYREEENGRGNFPPRFSGLQFPNYSSELNVNALELDDSALYLCASSLTIGGGRNQPQHFGDGTRLSIL.

CDR3 sequence: CASSPAGGGGELFF. The CDR3 DNA sequence: TGTGCCAGCAGCCCAGCGGGGGGAGGCGGGGAGCTGTTTTTT. This chain uses TRBV6-6 with TRBJ2-2; 9 nucleotides align to TRBD2. The CDR3 sequence is 14 residues long. Per germline, CDR1 MNHNY and CDR2 SVGAGI (reference sequence). V lost 6 bases and J lost 7; bases outside the gene matches: 6.

To note about this clone: One end of the junction varies from germline; a read error may be responsible. The J gene is TRBJ2-3, the V gene TRBV10-3; D is undetermined. The CDR3 sequence is 15 residues long. The germline gives CDR1 ENHRY, CDR2 SYGVKD. CDR3 in DNA: TGTGCCATCAGTGAGTCCTGGAGTAGCACCGATACGCAGTATTTT. It codes for CAISESWSSTDTQYF.

The V gene is TRBV5-8, the J gene TRBJ2-5; a weak D match, TRBD2 (6 bases). CDR3 length: 14 residues. V was shortened by 4 bases and J by 0 bases, with 10 bases between the two germline ends. Germline loops: CDR1 SGHTS, CDR2 YDEGEE. CDR3 sequence reads: CASSGGTYQETQYF. CDR3 nucleotide sequence: TGTGCCAGCAGCGGGGGGACCTACCAAGAGACCCAGTACTTC.

The chain's CDR3 is CASSLNGGETQYF. The CDR3 nucleotides read TGTGCCAGCAGCTTGAATGGAGGAGAGACCCAGTACTTC. The gene calls are TRBV7-9 and TRBJ2-5, with D tentatively TRBD2 (5 bases). Trimming pared 3 bases from V and 4 bases from J, leaving 9 bases between. The germline V gene has CDR1 SEHNR and CDR2 FQNEAQ (reference sequence). CDR3 size: 13 residues.

This clone was picked up one time. The V call is TRBV23-1, the J call TRBJ2-5; a weak D match, TRBD2 (6 bases). TRBV23-1 is identified as an open reading frame with a role that is uncertain. The CDR3 sequence is 14 residues long. Trimming took 8 bases from V and 2 from J, leaving 15 bases between them. CDR3 nucleotide sequence: TGCGCCAGCGGAGTGGCAGGGAGGCAAGAGACCCAGTACTTC. This codes for CASGVAGRQETQYF.

This rearrangement joins TRBV5-8 to TRBJ2-7; 7 positions agree with TRBD1. This CDR3 has 16 amino acids. Germline values: CDR1 SGHTS, CDR2 YDEGEE. Trimming removed 4 bases from V and 2 bases from J; junction bases left unmatched: 12. CDR3 loop: CASSRTTGTVTYEQYF. For the CDR3, the DNA is TGTGCCAGCAGCCGCACTACCGGGACAGTGACCTACGAGCAGTACTTC.

This rearrangement joins TRBV4-3 to TRBJ2-7, with a possible D match to TRBD2 (6 bases). Trimming pared 1 base from V and 3 bases from J, leaving 10 bases between. This CDR3 is 14 amino acids long. CDR1 and CDR2 from the germline V gene are LGHNA and YSLEER. CDR3 loop: CASSQGRGSYEQYF. DNA of the CDR3: TGCGCCAGCAGCCAAGGACGGGGGAGCTACGAGCAGTACTTC.

The CDR3 is CASSLSVQGRDCTF. The CDR3 bases are TGTGCCAGTAGTTTGTCCGTACAGGGGCGGGATTGCACCTTC. The genes are TRBV19 and TRBJ1-2, with 7 bases identical to TRBD1. Trimming at V came to 5 bases and at J to 13 bases, leaving 16 bases not matched to a gene. Germline V gene sequence: CDR1 LNHDA, CDR2 SQIVND (reference sequence). The length of the CDR3 is 14 residues.

V usage is TRBV19 and J usage is TRBJ2-2; 7 bases agree with TRBD2. This CDR3 is built from 14 residues. The V gene end was trimmed by 3 bases and the J gene end by 5 bases; junction bases not matched to a gene: 3. Germline assignment: CDR1 LNHDA and CDR2 SQIVND (reference sequence). The CDR3 nucleotides are TGTGCCAGTAGTATTGGGGGGGGGACCGGGGAGCTGTTTTTT. It translates to CASSIGGGTGELFF. The full variable domain, in which reference TRBV19 and TRBJ2-2 provide the parts outside the CDR3, is DGGITQSPKYLFRKEGQNVTLSCEQNLNHDAMYWYRQDPGQGLRLIYYSQIVNDFQKGDIAEGYSVSREKKESFPLTVTSAQKNPTAFYLCASSIGGGTGELFFGEGSRLTVL.

The rearrangement uses TRBV5-1 and TRBJ2-1, with no clear D. The CDR3 loop spans 12 amino acids. From germline, CDR1 is SGHRS and CDR2 YFSETQ. Trimming removed 1 base from V and 5 bases from J, with 4 bases in between. The DNA for the CDR3 is TGCGCCAGCAGCTTGCCCAACAATGAGCAGTTCTTC. Translating gives CASSLPNNEQFF.

A single count supports this clone. The rearrangement links TRBV10-3 to TRBJ2-3, with 9 bases matching TRBD2. V was clipped by 4 bases and J by 5 bases; unmatched bases: 13. The germline V gene has CDR1 ENHRY and CDR2 SYGVKD. The CDR3 totals 17 residues. CDR3 protein: CAISGTGSGGPGDTQYF. The CDR3 bases are TGTGCCATCAGTGGGACTGGGAGCGGGGGGCCTGGAGATACGCAGTATTTT.